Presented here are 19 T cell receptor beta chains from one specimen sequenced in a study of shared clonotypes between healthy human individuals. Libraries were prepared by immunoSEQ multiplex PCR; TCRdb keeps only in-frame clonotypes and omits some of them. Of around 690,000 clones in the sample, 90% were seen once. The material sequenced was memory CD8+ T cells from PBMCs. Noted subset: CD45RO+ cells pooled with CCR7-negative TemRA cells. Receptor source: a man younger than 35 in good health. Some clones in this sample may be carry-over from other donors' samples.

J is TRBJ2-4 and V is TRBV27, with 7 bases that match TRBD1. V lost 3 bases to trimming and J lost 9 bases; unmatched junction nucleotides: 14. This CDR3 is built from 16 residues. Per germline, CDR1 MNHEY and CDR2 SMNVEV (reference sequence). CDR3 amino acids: CASSLYGTDTLGIQYF. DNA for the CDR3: TGTGCCAGCAGTTTGTATGGGACAGACACCCTGGGCATTCAGTACTTC.

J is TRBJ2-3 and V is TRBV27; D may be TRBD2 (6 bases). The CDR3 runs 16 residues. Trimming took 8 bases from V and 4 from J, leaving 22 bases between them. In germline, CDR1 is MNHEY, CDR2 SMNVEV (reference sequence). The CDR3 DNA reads TGTGCCAGCCGAGGCCTCGGGGACTCCCAGCCAGATACGCAGTATTTT. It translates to CASRGLGDSQPDTQYF.

CDR3 residues: CAISEPRVTYEQYF. The CDR3 nucleotides read TGTGCCATCAGTGAGCCCAGGGTAACGTACGAGCAGTACTTC. The chain couples TRBV10-3 to TRBJ2-7, with D perhaps matching TRBD1 (5 bases). CDR1 and CDR2 (germline): ENHRY, SYGVKD. This CDR3 has 14 residues. Trimming took 2 bases from V and 4 from J, leaving 12 bases between them.

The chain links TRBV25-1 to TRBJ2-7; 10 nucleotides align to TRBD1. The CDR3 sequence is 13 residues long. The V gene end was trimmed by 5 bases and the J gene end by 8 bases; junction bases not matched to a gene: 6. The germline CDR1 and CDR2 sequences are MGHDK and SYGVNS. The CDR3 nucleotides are TGTGCCAGCAGTTCTCGGACAGGGGGACAGCAGTACTTC. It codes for CASSSRTGGQQYF.

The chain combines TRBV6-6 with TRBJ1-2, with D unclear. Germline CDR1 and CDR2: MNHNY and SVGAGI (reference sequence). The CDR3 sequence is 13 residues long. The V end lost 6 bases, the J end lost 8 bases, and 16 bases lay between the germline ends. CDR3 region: CASRRVSSEGYTF. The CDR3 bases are TGTGCCAGCAGGAGGGTTTCTTCGGAGGGCTACACCTTC.

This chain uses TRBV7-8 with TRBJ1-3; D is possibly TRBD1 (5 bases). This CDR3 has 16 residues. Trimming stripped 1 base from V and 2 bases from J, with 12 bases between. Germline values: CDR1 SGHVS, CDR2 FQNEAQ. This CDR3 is CASSLVGVGPGNTIYF. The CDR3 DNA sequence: TGTGCCAGCAGCTTAGTGGGGGTGGGACCTGGAAACACCATATATTTT.

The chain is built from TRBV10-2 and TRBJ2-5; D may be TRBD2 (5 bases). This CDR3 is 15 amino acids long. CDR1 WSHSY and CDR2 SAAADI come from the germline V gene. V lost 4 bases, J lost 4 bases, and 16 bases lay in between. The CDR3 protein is CASSGSGNPGETQYF. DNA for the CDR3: TGCGCCAGCAGTGGATCCGGGAACCCGGGAGAGACCCAGTACTTC.

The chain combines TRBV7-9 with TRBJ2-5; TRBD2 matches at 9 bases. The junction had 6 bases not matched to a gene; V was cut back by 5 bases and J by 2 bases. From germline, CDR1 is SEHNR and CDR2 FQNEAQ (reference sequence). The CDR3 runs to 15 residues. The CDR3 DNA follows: TGTGCCAGCAGCCCGCGCGGGGGGGCTCAAGAGACCCAGTACTTC. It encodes CASSPRGGAQETQYF.

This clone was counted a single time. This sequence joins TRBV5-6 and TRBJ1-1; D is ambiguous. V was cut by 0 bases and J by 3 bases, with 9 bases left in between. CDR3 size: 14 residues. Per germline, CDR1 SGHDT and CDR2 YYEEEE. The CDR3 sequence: CASSLAYPDTEAFF. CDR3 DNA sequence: TGTGCCAGCAGCTTGGCATACCCGGACACTGAAGCTTTCTTT.

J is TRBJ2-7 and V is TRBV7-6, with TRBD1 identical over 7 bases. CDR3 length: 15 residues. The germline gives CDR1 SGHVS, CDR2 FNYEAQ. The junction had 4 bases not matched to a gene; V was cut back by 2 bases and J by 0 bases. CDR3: CASSLSTGLSYEQYF. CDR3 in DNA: TGTGCCAGCAGCTTATCGACAGGGCTCTCCTACGAGCAGTACTTC.

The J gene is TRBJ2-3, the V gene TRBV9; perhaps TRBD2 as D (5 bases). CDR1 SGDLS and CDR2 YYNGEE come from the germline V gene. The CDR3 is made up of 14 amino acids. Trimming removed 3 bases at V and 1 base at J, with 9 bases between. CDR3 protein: CASSESGGTDTQYF. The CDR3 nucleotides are TGTGCCAGCAGCGAAAGCGGAGGCACAGATACGCAGTATTTT.

CDR3 nucleotide sequence: TGTGCCAGCAGTGAAAGCCAAATCCCCACCGGGGCCAACGTCCTGACTTTC. Its translation is CASSESQIPTGANVLTF. The chain is built from TRBV2 and TRBJ2-6; D is uncertain. The CDR3 sequence is 17 residues long. The V end was cut by 2 bases, the J end by 4 bases, with 15 bases between. Germline CDR1 SNHLY, CDR2 FYNNEI.

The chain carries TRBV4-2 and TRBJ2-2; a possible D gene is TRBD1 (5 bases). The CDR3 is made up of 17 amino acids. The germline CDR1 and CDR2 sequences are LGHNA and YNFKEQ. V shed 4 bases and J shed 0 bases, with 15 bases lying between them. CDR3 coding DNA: TGTGCCAGCAGCCTCCCGACAGAGGTCGCGAACACCGGGGAGCTGTTTTTT. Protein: CASSLPTEVANTGELFF.

The CDR3 loop is CASSQVRGTVLNTGELFF. The DNA for the CDR3 is TGCGCCAGCAGCCAAGTAAGAGGGACAGTCTTGAACACCGGGGAGCTGTTTTTT. The chain links TRBV4-1 to TRBJ2-2; TRBD1 aligns across 7 bases. The CDR3 sequence is 18 residues long. J was trimmed by 1 base and V by 1 base; bases with no gene match: 9. Germline V gene data show CDR1 as MGHRA and CDR2 as YSYEKL.

The CDR3 nucleotides are TGTGCCAGCAGCTTGAATCTAGCGGGAGTTCTGGAGACCCAGTACTTC. Translation: CASSLNLAGVLETQYF. The rearrangement uses TRBV5-6 and TRBJ2-5; 10 positions match TRBD2. V was pared by 1 base and J by 5 bases, with 8 bases of the junction left unmatched. Germline loops: CDR1 SGHDT, CDR2 YYEEEE. The CDR3 runs 16 residues. Combining the CDR3 with reference TRBV5-6 and TRBJ2-5 gives the whole variable domain DAGVTQSPTHLIKTRGQQVTLRCSPKSGHDTVSWYQQALGQGPQFIFQYYEEEERQRGNFPDRFSGHQFPNYSSELNVNALLLGDSALYLCASSLNLAGVLETQYFGPGTRLLVL.

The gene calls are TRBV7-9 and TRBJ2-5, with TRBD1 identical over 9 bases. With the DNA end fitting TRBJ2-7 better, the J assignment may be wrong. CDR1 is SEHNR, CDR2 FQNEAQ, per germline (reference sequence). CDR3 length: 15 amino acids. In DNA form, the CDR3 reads TGTGCCAGCATCCCCGGGACAGGGAGAGGGAACGAGCAGTACTTC. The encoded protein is CASIPGTGRGNEQYF.

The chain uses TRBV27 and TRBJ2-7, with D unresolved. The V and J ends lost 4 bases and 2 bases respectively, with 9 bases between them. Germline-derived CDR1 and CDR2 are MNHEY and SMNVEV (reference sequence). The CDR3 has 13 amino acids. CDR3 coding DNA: TGTGCCAGCAGTTGGTCATCTACCTACGAGCAGTACTTC. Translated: CASSWSSTYEQYF.

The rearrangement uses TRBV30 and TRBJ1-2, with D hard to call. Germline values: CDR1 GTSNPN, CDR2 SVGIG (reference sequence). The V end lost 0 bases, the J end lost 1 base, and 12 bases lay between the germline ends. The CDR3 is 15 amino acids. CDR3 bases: TGTGCCTGGAGTGTACAGTTTGGGAATAACTATGGCTACACCTTC. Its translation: CAWSVQFGNNYGYTF.

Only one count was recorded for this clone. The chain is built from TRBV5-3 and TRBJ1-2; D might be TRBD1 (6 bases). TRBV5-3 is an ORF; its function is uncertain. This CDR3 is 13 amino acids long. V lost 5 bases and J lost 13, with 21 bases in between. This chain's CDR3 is CARRGTSRPGGTF. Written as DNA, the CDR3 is TGTGCCAGAAGGGGGACATCTAGGCCCGGGGGCACCTTC.